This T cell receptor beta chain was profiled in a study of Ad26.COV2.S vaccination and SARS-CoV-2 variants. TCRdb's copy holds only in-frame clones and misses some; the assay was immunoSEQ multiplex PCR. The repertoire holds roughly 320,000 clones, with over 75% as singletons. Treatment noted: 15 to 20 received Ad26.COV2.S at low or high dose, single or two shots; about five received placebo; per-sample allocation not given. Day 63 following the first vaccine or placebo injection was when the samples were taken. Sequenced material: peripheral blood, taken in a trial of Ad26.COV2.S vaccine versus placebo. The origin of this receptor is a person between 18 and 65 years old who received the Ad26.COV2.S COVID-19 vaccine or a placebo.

The CDR3 DNA reads as TGTGCCAGCAGTTACCTTTCGGCAGGGATAAACACTGAAGCTTTCTTT. This sequence encodes CASSYLSAGINTEAFF. V gene TRBV6-5 combines with J gene TRBJ1-1, with D tentatively TRBD1 (5 bases). The germline gives CDR1 MNHEY, CDR2 SVGAGI. Trimming left V 2 bases short and J 2 bases short, with 15 bases between. The CDR3 covers 16 residues.